This T cell receptor beta chain was sequenced for a study of early T cells in non-severe SARS-CoV-2 infection. TCRdb recomputed calls from the 5' RACE reads with MiXCR, one row per CDR3 protein. The table shows roughly 70,000 distinct CDR3 sequences, with less than 15% occurring only once. Per the germline V gene, CDR1 is SNHLY and CDR2 is FYNNEI. V was trimmed by 3 bases and J by 6 bases, leaving 14 bases between them. This CDR3 region has 15 residues. Sequences were obtained from whole blood. The source of this sequence is an adult who was a healthcare worker with PCR-confirmed SARS-CoV-2 infection or an uninfected control (not recorded which). The chain has TRBV2 and TRBJ1-4; D not resolved. This CDR3 is CASSEGRQAYEKLFF. The CDR3 nucleotides read TGTGCCAGCAGTGAGGGTCGTCAGGCTTATGAAAAACTGTTTTTT.